These T cell receptor beta chains were read from a single sample in a study of vaccination and CD4 T cells after COVID-19. Their antigens remain unidentified. In TCRdb, the PCR reads were re-called with MiXCR into one record per CDR3 protein. The data show over 20,000 distinct CDR3 sequences, with approximately 48% seen just once and 4% to 6% held by the top ten. Sequences were obtained from CD4+ T cells from blood, cultured in vitro. The receptors here all came from a human donor who had recovered from COVID-19. Both conserved end residues are part of each CDR3. The D gene is left open where the match is weak. Clone size, where shown, is once, few, many, or a class for clones that have expanded.

size,J,D,V,length,CDR3,DNA
NA,TRBJ2-3,TRBD1,TRBV7-2,15,CASSLGQGAGDTQYF,TGTGCCAGCAGCTTAGGGCAGGGGGCGGGAGATACGCAGTATTTT
NA,TRBJ1-6,NA,TRBV19,17,CASSMFAQGIDNSPLHF,TGTGCCAGTAGTATGTTTGCACAGGGTATCGATAATTCACCCCTCCACTTT
NA,TRBJ1-3,NA,TRBV7-8,14,CASSSDSLRGTIYF,TGTGCCAGCAGCTCGGACAGCCTAAGGGGCACCATATATTTT
few,TRBJ1-2,NA,TRBV29-1,14,CSVVPDSLVYGYTF,TGCAGCGTTGTACCGGACAGTCTAGTGTATGGCTACACCTTC
few,TRBJ1-1,NA,TRBV6-2/TRBV6-3,13,CASSSLSNTEAFF,TGTGCCAGCAGTTCGCTCTCAAACACTGAAGCTTTCTTT
NA,TRBJ1-1,NA,TRBV5-3,13,CARSPGLGGEAFF,TGTGCCAGAAGCCCCGGACTAGGGGGTGAAGCTTTCTTT
once,TRBJ2-2,NA,TRBV11-2,13,CASSPLFLRELFF,TGTGCCAGCAGCCCCCTCTTTCTCCGGGAGCTGTTTTTT
NA,TRBJ1-3,NA,TRBV6-1,17,CASSERRPDHLGNTIYF,TGTGCCAGCAGTGAAAGGCGGCCAGATCATCTTGGAAACACCATATATTTT
NA,TRBJ1-2,NA,TRBV6-2/TRBV6-3,15,CASSYRDTHVGGYTF,TGTGCCAGCAGTTACCGGGACACCCATGTCGGGGGCTACACCTTC
NA,TRBJ2-1,NA,TRBV12-3/TRBV12-4,11,CASSTLDEQFF,TGTGCCAGCAGTACTCTCGATGAGCAGTTCTTC
few,TRBJ2-1,TRBD1,TRBV11-1,16,CASSRTGVGRYNEQFF,TGTGCCAGCAGCCGTACAGGGGTTGGACGATACAATGAGCAGTTCTTC